Detailed here is one TCR beta chain. What it binds is unknown. The CDR3 consists of 13 residues. V was shortened by 6 bases and J by 5 bases, with 14 bases between the two germline ends. Per germline, CDR1 ENHRY and CDR2 SYGVKD. This sample is part of a study of cytotoxic CD8 clonotypes in ibrutinib-treated CLL. Turning to the study itself: Patients attained about 25 partial and 2 complete responses; at median approximately 68 months, 14 remained remitted while around twelve progressed. Findings and caveats of the study: Clonality increased at ibrutinib response and stayed stable in sustained remission. At progression, however, it fell back toward baseline. Clonality measured at baseline exceeded age-matched healthy donors, tracking circulating CD8+ T-cell counts.

Sequencing was performed with immunoSEQ multiplex PCR; in TCRdb, only in-frame clones are kept and a portion is missing. The sample gives 35,000 to 55,000 clones, 69% of which show up once; 10% to 15% is in the top ten. This receptor was taken from a human donor with chronic lymphocytic leukemia. The V and J genes are TRBV10-3 and TRBJ2-7; D may be TRBD1 (6 bases). The specimen comprised PBMCs, sampled after 12 months of ibrutinib treatment. CDR3 in DNA: TGTGCCATCAGCGTTGACAGGTCGAACGAGCAGTACTTC. Amino acid sequence: CAISVDRSNEQYF.